The 27 T cell receptor beta chains presented below share a single source sample, sequenced in a study of blood T cell repertoires in COVID-19. TCRdb's copy holds only in-frame clones and misses some; the assay was immunoSEQ multiplex PCR. The sample shows roughly 200,000 clones, 89% of them seen only once. Sequenced: PBMCs or T cells enriched from blood (not recorded which). These receptors all stem from a woman in her thirties or forties with acute COVID-19.

On this clone: Other DNA variants within this sample encode the same CDR3. The rearrangement uses TRBV11-2 and TRBJ2-7, with unresolved D. With 1 base removed from V and 0 bases from J, the gap between germline ends came to 10 bases. CDR1 is SGHAT, CDR2 FQNNGV, per germline. The CDR3 is 15 amino acids. The CDR3 protein is CASSLAGGSSYEQYF. CDR3 DNA: TGTGCCAGCAGCTTAGCTGGCGGAAGCTCCTACGAGCAGTACTTC.

The V and J genes are TRBV30 and TRBJ1-3; tentatively, D is TRBD1 (5 bases). Trimming cost V 0 bases and J 0 bases, with 12 bases left between them. Germline V gives CDR1 GTSNPN, CDR2 SVGIG (reference sequence). This CDR3 is built from 16 residues. DNA of the CDR3: TGTGCCTGGAGTGTAGGGACTGCTCCCTCTGGAAACACCATATATTTT. This gives the protein CAWSVGTAPSGNTIYF.

The chain is built from TRBV4-1 and TRBJ2-7, with 10 nucleotides matching TRBD1. This CDR3 comprises 15 residues. Germline loops: CDR1 MGHRA, CDR2 YSYEKL. After removal of 1 base from V and 2 bases from J, the junction contained 2 bases not matched to a gene. CDR3 nucleotide sequence: TGCGCCAGCAGCCAAGGGACAGGGGGTACCTACGAGCAGTACTTC. This gives the protein CASSQGTGGTYEQYF.

This rearrangement joins TRBV20-1 to TRBJ2-7, with TRBD1 matching over 8 bases. The CDR3 covers 11 residues. V was pared by 1 base and J by 9 bases, with 2 bases of the junction left unmatched. Per the germline V gene, CDR1 is DFQATT and CDR2 is SNEGSKA (reference sequence). Written as DNA, the CDR3 is TGCAGTGCTAGAGTGGGGACAGGGCAGTACTTC. Translation gives CSARVGTGQYF.

The chain links TRBV9 to TRBJ1-2, with D maybe TRBD1 (6 bases). V dropped 0 bases and J dropped 3 bases, with 24 bases sitting between them. Germline loops: CDR1 SGDLS, CDR2 YYNGEE. The CDR3 extends over 19 amino acids. The CDR3 loop reads CASSVETPGGAGGYYGYTF. In DNA form, the CDR3 reads TGTGCCAGCAGCGTAGAAACTCCGGGGGGGGCCGGAGGGTACTATGGCTACACCTTC.

This clone appeared once. This chain connects TRBV11-3 to TRBJ2-1; 7 nucleotides agree with TRBD2. The germline CDR1 and CDR2 sequences are SGHNT and YENEEA. The CDR3 has 16 amino acids. J gave up 4 bases and V 5 bases, and 11 bases lay outside the gene matches. CDR3 protein: CASSPRGRGDYNEQFF. The DNA for the CDR3 is TGTGCCAGCAGCCCCCGTGGCCGGGGGGATTACAATGAGCAGTTCTTC.

The chain links TRBV19 to TRBJ2-1; TRBD2 matches at 10 bases. The germline V gene has CDR1 LNHDA and CDR2 SQIVND (reference sequence). The CDR3 spans 15 residues. Trimming cost V 5 bases and J 7 bases; bases outside gene matches: 8. Here the CDR3 reads CASSVLAGVVNEQFF. The CDR3 nucleotides read TGTGCCAGTAGTGTCCTAGCGGGAGTGGTTAATGAGCAGTTCTTC.

The V gene is TRBV25-1, the J gene TRBJ2-1, with 11 bases aligning to TRBD2. V dropped 6 bases and J dropped 0; count of bases not matched to a gene: 10. This CDR3 has 18 amino acids. Germline lookup yields CDR1 MGHDK and CDR2 SYGVNS. Here the CDR3 DNA reads TGTGCCAGCAGGGGCCTAGCGGGGGGCCAGAGCTCCTACAATGAGCAGTTCTTC. It is translated as CASRGLAGGQSSYNEQFF.

This chain links TRBV30 with TRBJ1-6; 8 nucleotides line up with TRBD1. V lost 0 bases, J lost 10 bases, and 8 bases stayed unmatched. Germline V gene sequence: CDR1 GTSNPN, CDR2 SVGIG (reference sequence). This CDR3 is 15 amino acids long. CDR3 DNA: TGTGCCTGGAGTGTCCGGGGACAGGATGGCTCACCCCTCCACTTT. Amino acids: CAWSVRGQDGSPLHF.

The V call is TRBV28, the J call TRBJ2-4; the match to TRBD2 covers 9 bases. This CDR3 contains 14 residues. V trimming: 5 bases; J trimming: 10 bases; junction bases outside the gene matches: 9. Germline CDR1 MDHEN, CDR2 SYDVKM. This chain's CDR3 is CASSKGTSQQIQYF. As DNA, the CDR3 is TGTGCCAGCAGTAAGGGGACTAGCCAACAAATTCAGTACTTC.

The chain has TRBV5-6 and TRBJ2-1; D is possibly TRBD1 (5 bases). The CDR3 is 13 residues long. V lost 4 bases, J lost 3 bases, and 8 bases lay in between. Per germline, CDR1 SGHDT and CDR2 YYEEEE. In DNA, the CDR3 is TGTGCCAGCAGCCTCAGGGTCTACAATGAGCAGTTCTTC. Residues: CASSLRVYNEQFF.

This clone showed up just a few times. V usage is TRBV5-4 and J usage is TRBJ2-4; no clear D gene. Germline V gene sequence: CDR1 SGHNT, CDR2 YYREEE (reference sequence). This CDR3 has 12 residues. Trimming took 0 bases from V and 7 from J, leaving 5 bases between them. The CDR3 nucleotides read TGTGCCAGCAGCTTGGACGGGAACATTCAGTACTTC. Its protein product is CASSLDGNIQYF.

The rearrangement uses TRBV5-6 and TRBJ1-4; 10 nucleotides align to TRBD1. Trimming took 0 bases from V and 6 from J; bases not matched to a gene: 2. This CDR3 is built from 15 residues. In germline, CDR1 is SGHDT, CDR2 YYEEEE. This CDR3 reads CASSLAGTGDEKLFF. The CDR3 region has the DNA TGTGCCAGCAGCTTGGCCGGGACAGGGGATGAAAAACTGTTTTTT.

The chain recombines TRBV30 with TRBJ1-2; weak D call: TRBD1 (5 bases). The CDR3 has 13 residues. Trimming shortened V by 3 bases and J by 8 bases, and 16 bases separated the two germline ends. CDR1 is GTSNPN, CDR2 SVGIG, per germline (reference sequence). The CDR3: CAWSAYRSRGYTF. CDR3 bases: TGTGCCTGGAGCGCCTACAGGTCTAGAGGCTACACCTTC.

The count of this clone is one. The J gene is TRBJ2-5, the V gene TRBV9, with 7 nucleotides matching TRBD2. CDR1 and CDR2 from the germline V gene are SGDLS and YYNGEE. V lost 0 bases to trimming and J lost 9 bases; unmatched junction nucleotides: 8. This CDR3 is built from 14 residues. CDR3 protein: CASSVEGGGRAQYF. The CDR3 nucleotides read TGTGCCAGCAGCGTAGAGGGCGGGGGAAGGGCCCAGTACTTC.

The V and J genes are TRBV5-1 and TRBJ2-2; 9 bases map to TRBD2. This CDR3 is 17 amino acids long. With V trimmed by 2 bases and J by 7 bases, 12 bases remained unmatched. Germline V gives CDR1 SGHRS, CDR2 YFSETQ. The CDR3 region has the DNA TGCGCCAGCAGCTTTGCGGGAGGGCCCTCCATGGGCGGGGAGCTGTTTTTT. Translating it yields CASSFAGGPSMGGELFF.

J is TRBJ1-4 and V is TRBV9, with D uncertain. Germline CDR1 SGDLS, CDR2 YYNGEE. Trimming pared 1 base from V and 7 bases from J, leaving 8 bases between. The CDR3 is 13 amino acids. CDR3 sequence reads: CASSVSIAEKLFF. As DNA, the CDR3 is TGTGCCAGCAGCGTAAGCATAGCTGAAAAACTGTTTTTT.

The chain carries TRBV11-2 and TRBJ2-5; 16 bases fit TRBD2. The CDR3 is 17 residues long. Germline CDR1 and CDR2: SGHAT and FQNNGV. V lost 5 bases to trimming and J lost 6 bases; unmatched junction nucleotides: 9. The CDR3 nucleotides are TGTGCCAGCAGCCCAGGGACTAGCGGGGGGGCCGGTAAGACCCAGTACTTC. This translates into CASSPGTSGGAGKTQYF.

The chain joins TRBV5-1 to TRBJ2-2; 8 positions agree with TRBD1. The CDR3 is 16 amino acids. Looked up from germline, CDR1 is SGHRS and CDR2 is YFSETQ. Trimming took 4 bases from V and 2 from J; bases not matched to a gene: 7. The CDR3 sequence: CASSVQGAYNTGELFF. CDR3 DNA sequence: TGCGCCAGCAGCGTGCAGGGGGCTTATAACACCGGGGAGCTGTTTTTT.

V and J are TRBV5-1 and TRBJ1-4, with 9 bases identical to TRBD1. The CDR3 length is 15 residues. Germline-derived CDR1 and CDR2 are SGHRS and YFSETQ. The J segment lost 8 bases and the V segment lost 7 bases, leaving 12 bases of the junction unmatched. DNA for the CDR3: TGCGCCAGCCAAGAGTGGGGACAGGGAGGGGAAAAACTGTTTTTT. Translating it yields CASQEWGQGGEKLFF.

This chain uses TRBV5-4 with TRBJ1-1; D gene uncertain. V was clipped by 4 bases and J by 4 bases, with 11 bases between them. Germline assignment: CDR1 SGHNT and CDR2 YYREEE (reference sequence). The CDR3 covers 13 residues. The CDR3 protein is CASSPEGSTEAFF. Here the CDR3 DNA reads TGTGCCAGCAGCCCCGAGGGTTCCACTGAAGCTTTCTTT.

This clone occurred a few times. The chain links TRBV6-5 to TRBJ2-7, with 7 bases matching TRBD1. This CDR3 has 13 amino acids. CDR1 is MNHEY, CDR2 SVGAGI, per germline. After removal of 8 bases from V and 4 bases from J, the junction contained 8 bases not matched to a gene. DNA for the CDR3: TGTGCCAGCGCGAGCCGGGACAGATACGAGCAGTACTTC. Amino acids: CASASRDRYEQYF.

The chain couples TRBV3-1 (or the pseudogene TRBV3-2) to TRBJ2-1, with 7 bases lining up with TRBD2. The CDR3 extends over 15 amino acids. Germline CDR1 and CDR2: LGHDT and YNNKEL (reference sequence). The J segment lost 9 bases and the V segment lost 2 bases, leaving 10 bases of the junction unmatched. This CDR3 is CASSQWVAGSPEQFF. The CDR3 DNA reads as TGTGCCAGCAGCCAATGGGTAGCGGGCAGTCCTGAGCAGTTCTTC.

The V call is TRBV7-6, the J call TRBJ2-5; possible D gene TRBD2, 7 bases. The germline V and J ends were trimmed by 5 bases and 1 base, with 26 bases remaining between them. CDR3 size: 19 residues. Germline V gene data show CDR1 as SGHVS and CDR2 as FNYEAQ. The CDR3 is CASSKGGGIWPSGQETQYF. The DNA for the CDR3 is TGTGCCAGCAGCAAAGGGGGTGGGATATGGCCTAGCGGCCAAGAGACCCAGTACTTC.

The chain recombines TRBV7-9 with TRBJ2-7; perhaps TRBD2 as D (5 bases). Germline CDR1 is SEHNR and CDR2 is FQNEAQ (reference sequence). Trimming left V 2 bases short and J 2 bases short, with 7 bases between. CDR3 length: 13 residues. The CDR3 nucleotides are TGTGCCAGCAGCTTAAGCGGTGCCTACGAGCAGTACTTC. It codes for CASSLSGAYEQYF.

This clone has more than one count but fewer than ten. The chain has TRBV15 and TRBJ1-5, with 11 bases matching TRBD1. This CDR3 contains 20 residues. The junction had 17 bases not matched to a gene; V was cut back by 0 bases and J by 7 bases. The germline V gene encodes CDR1 LNHNV and CDR2 YYDKDF (reference sequence). The CDR3 loop reads CATSRDRSVGTGGMGQPQHF. CDR3 bases: TGTGCCACCAGCAGAGATCGGTCAGTTGGGACAGGGGGTATGGGACAGCCCCAGCATTTT.

The chain carries TRBV10-3 and TRBJ1-1; maybe TRBD1 (5 bases). This CDR3 spans 13 amino acids. The germline V gene has CDR1 ENHRY and CDR2 SYGVKD. The V gene lost 5 bases and the J gene lost 5 bases, with 12 bases spanning the gap. CDR3 nucleotide sequence: TGTGCCATCAGTCAGGAACCAGGGACTGAAGCTTTCTTT. Its translation is CAISQEPGTEAFF.